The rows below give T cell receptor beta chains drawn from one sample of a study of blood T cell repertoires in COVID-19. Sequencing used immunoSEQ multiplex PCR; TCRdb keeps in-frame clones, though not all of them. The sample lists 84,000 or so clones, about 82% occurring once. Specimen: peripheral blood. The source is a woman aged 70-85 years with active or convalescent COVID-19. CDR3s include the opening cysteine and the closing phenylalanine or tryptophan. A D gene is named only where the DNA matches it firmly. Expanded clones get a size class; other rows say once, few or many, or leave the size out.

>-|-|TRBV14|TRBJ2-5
CASSQSGQKQETQYF
TGTGCCAGCAGCCAAAGTGGACAGAAGCAAGAGACCCAGTACTTC
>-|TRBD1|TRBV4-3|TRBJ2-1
CASSQGLGQPYNEQFF
TGCGCCAGCAGCCAAGGACTGGGACAGCCCTACAATGAACAGTTCTTC
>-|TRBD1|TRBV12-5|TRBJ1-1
CASGSGTENTEAFF
TGTGCTAGTGGATCCGGGACAGAGAACACTGAAGCTTTCTTT
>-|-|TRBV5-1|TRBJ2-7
CASSLGRDYEQYF
TGCGCCAGCAGCTTGGGCAGGGATTACGAGCAGTACTTC
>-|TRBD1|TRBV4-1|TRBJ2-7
CASSQDVTGGVHEQYF
TGCGCCAGCAGCCAAGATGTGACAGGGGGCGTCCACGAGCAGTACTTC
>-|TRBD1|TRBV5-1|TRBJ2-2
CASSTGAGQGDTGELFF
TGCGCCAGCAGCACCGGAGCGGGACAGGGGGACACCGGGGAGCTGTTTTTT
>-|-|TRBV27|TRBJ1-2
CASSPRTPRNYGYTF
TGTGCCAGCAGTCCCCGAACACCCAGGAACTATGGCTACACCTTC
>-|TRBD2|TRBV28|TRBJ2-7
CASSRTSGGFSSYEQYF
TGTGCCAGCAGCCGGACTAGCGGGGGTTTTAGCTCCTACGAGCAGTACTTC
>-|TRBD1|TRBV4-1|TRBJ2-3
CASSQEGGPRRADTQYF
TGCGCCAGCAGCCAAGAAGGGGGCCCGCGGCGGGCAGATACGCAGTATTTT
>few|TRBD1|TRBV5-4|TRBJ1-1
CASSPAPGQGPGPEAFF
TGTGCCAGCAGCCCAGCTCCGGGACAGGGTCCTGGGCCTGAAGCTTTCTTT
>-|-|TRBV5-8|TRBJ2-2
CASSRGTKKNTGELFF
TGTGCCAGCAGCCGGGGGACCAAAAAAAACACCGGGGAGCTGTTTTTT
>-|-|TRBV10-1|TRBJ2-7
CASTPVGGYEQYF
TGCGCCAGCACCCCGGTGGGGGGCTACGAGCAGTACTTC
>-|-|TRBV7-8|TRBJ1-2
CASSLKYPPDTAGYTF
TGTGCCAGCAGCTTAAAATATCCCCCCGACACGGCTGGCTACACCTTC
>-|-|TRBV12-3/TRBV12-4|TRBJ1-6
CASRSGNSPLHF
TGTGCCAGCAGGTCAGGGAACTCACCCCTCCACTTT
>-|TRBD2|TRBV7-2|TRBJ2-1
CASSSLAGYNEQFF
TGTGCCAGCAGCTCGCTAGCGGGGTATAATGAGCAGTTCTTC
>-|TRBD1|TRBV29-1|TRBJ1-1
CSVGNRGRTEAFF
TGCAGCGTTGGAAACAGGGGGCGGACTGAAGCTTTCTTT
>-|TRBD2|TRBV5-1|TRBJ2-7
CASSIAGGTYEQYF
TGCGCCAGCAGCATAGCGGGGGGGACCTACGAGCAGTACTTC
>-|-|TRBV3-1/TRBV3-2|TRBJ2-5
CASATPSGGGRETQYF
TGTGCCAGCGCCACTCCTAGCGGCGGGGGCAGAGAGACCCAGTACTTC
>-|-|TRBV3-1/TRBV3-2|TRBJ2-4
CASSQEAQRASHIQYF
TGTGCCAGCAGCCAAGAAGCACAGAGGGCTAGCCACATTCAGTACTTC
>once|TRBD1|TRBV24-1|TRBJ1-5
CATSDEGQPNQPQHF
TGTGCCACCAGTGATGAGGGACAGCCCAATCAGCCCCAGCATTTT
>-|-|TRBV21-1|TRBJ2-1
CASSPRHTTSGTGKEGHNEQFF
TGTGCCAGCAGCCCCAGGCACACCACGAGCGGGACAGGGAAAGAAGGGCACAATGAGCAGTTCTTC
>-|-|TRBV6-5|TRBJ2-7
CASSYLAGAYYEQYF
TGTGCCAGCAGTTACCTGGCGGGGGCCTACTACGAGCAGTACTTC
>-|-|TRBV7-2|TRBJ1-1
CASSFGWSNTEAFF
TGTGCCAGCAGCTTCGGGTGGTCGAACACTGAAGCTTTCTTT
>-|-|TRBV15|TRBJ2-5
CATSRGGGRLIQETQYF
TGTGCCACCAGCAGGGGGGGAGGACGTCTAATTCAAGAGACCCAGTACTTC
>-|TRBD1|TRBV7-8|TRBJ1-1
CASRVYRGDTEAFF
TGTGCCAGCAGGGTCTACAGGGGGGACACTGAAGCTTTCTTT
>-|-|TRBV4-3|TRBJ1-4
CASSQDTAGVEKLFF
TGCGCCAGCAGCCAAGATACGGCAGGGGTTGAAAAACTGTTTTTT
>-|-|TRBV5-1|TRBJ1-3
CASSSRGRASGNTIYF
TGCGCCAGCAGCTCCAGGGGCAGGGCGTCTGGAAACACCATATATTTT
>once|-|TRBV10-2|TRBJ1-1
CASSESGGGREAFF
TGCGCCAGCAGTGAGTCTGGGGGTGGGAGGGAAGCTTTCTTT
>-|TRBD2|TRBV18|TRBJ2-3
CASARLSGGFADTQYF
TGTGCCAGCGCTCGTCTTAGCGGGGGTTTCGCAGATACGCAGTATTTT